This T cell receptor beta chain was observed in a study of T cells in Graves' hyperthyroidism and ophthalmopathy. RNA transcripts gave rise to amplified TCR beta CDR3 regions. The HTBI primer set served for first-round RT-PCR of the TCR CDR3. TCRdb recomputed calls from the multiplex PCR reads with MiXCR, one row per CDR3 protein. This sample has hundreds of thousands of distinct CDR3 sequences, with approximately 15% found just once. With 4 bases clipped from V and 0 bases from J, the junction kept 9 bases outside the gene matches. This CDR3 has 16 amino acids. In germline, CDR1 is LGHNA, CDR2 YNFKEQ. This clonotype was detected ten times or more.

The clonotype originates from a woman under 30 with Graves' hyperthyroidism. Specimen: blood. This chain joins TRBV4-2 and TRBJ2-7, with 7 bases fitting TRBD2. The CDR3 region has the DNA TGTGCCAGCAGCCCCTCTTGGGGCGGGAGCTCCTACGAGCAGTACTTC. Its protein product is CASSPSWGGSSYEQYF.